These T cell receptor beta chains were read from a single sample in a study of shared clonotypes between healthy human individuals. Repertoires were generated with immunoSEQ multiplex PCR, while TCRdb's copy carries only in-frame clones and drops some. The table includes around 1.5 million clones, under 99% detected once. The sample taken for sequencing was naive CD4+ T cells sorted from blood. The receptors were gathered from a man aged 25-45 years in good health. Both conserved end residues are part of each CDR3. D genes are given only for firm matches. For some rows the clone size is stated as once, few or many, or as a class when expanded; others skip it.

CASEAANSTDTQYF | TGTGCCAGCGAGGCGGCTAATAGCACAGATACGCAGTATTTT | TRBJ2-3 | TRBV6-1 | NA | once
CASRSGGNTGELFF | TGTGCCAGCAGGTCTGGGGGTAACACCGGGGAGCTGTTTTTT | TRBJ2-2 | TRBV14 | NA | once
CASSFTPGQLNEKLFF | TGCGCCAGCAGCTTCACACCGGGACAGCTGAATGAAAAACTGTTTTTT | TRBJ1-4 | TRBV5-1 | TRBD1 | NA
CASSLGTYTDTQYF | TGTGCCAGCAGCTTAGGGACTTATACAGATACGCAGTATTTT | TRBJ2-3 | TRBV7-9 | NA | NA
CASTTLSRASTDTQYF | TGCGCCAGCACGACCCTTAGCAGGGCCAGCACAGATACGCAGTATTTT | TRBJ2-3 | TRBV5-1 | NA | once
CASSQTEDLYEQYF | TGTGCCAGCTCACAGACAGAGGACCTCTACGAGCAGTACTTC | TRBJ2-7 | TRBV18 | NA | NA
CASSPRDRVNQPQHF | TGTGCCAGCTCACCAAGGGACAGGGTAAATCAGCCCCAGCATTTT | TRBJ1-5 | TRBV18 | TRBD1 | NA
CASSLGSRGDYNEQFF | TGTGCCAGCAGCTTAGGGTCCAGGGGAGATTACAATGAGCAGTTCTTC | TRBJ2-1 | TRBV7-8 | NA | NA
CASSSPGQGYTF | TGTGCCAGCAGTTCCCCGGGACAAGGCTACACCTTC | TRBJ1-2 | TRBV28 | NA | NA
CASSLAWGGNQPQHF | TGCGCCAGCAGCTTGGCTTGGGGGGGCAATCAGCCCCAGCATTTT | TRBJ1-5 | TRBV5-1 | NA | once
CASSESSTVNEQYF | TGCGCCAGCAGTGAATCTAGTACGGTTAACGAGCAGTACTTC | TRBJ2-7 | TRBV10-2 | NA | NA
CASSDQFLGIGNTIYF | TGTGCCAGCAGCGATCAATTTTTAGGAATTGGAAACACCATATATTTT | TRBJ1-3 | TRBV5-5 | NA | NA
CASSPLLGEDTEAFF | TGTGCCAGCTCACCACTTCTAGGAGAGGACACTGAAGCTTTCTTT | TRBJ1-1 | TRBV18 | NA | NA
CATRGKGQETQYF | TGTGCCACCAGGGGCAAAGGCCAAGAGACCCAGTACTTC | TRBJ2-5 | TRBV15 | NA | once
CASSLDPVSYEQYF | TGCGCCAGCAGCTTGGATCCGGTCTCCTACGAGCAGTACTTC | TRBJ2-7 | TRBV5-1 | NA | NA
CASSLIAGERYF | TGTGCCAGCAGCCTAATAGCGGGAGAGCGGTACTTC | TRBJ2-7 | TRBV7-2 | TRBD2 | once
CAIRGSGSPYEQYF | TGTGCCATCAGGGGTAGCGGGTCCCCCTACGAGCAGTACTTC | TRBJ2-7 | TRBV10-3 | TRBD2 | NA
CSVRELAEQFF | TGCAGCGTAAGAGAATTAGCGGAGCAGTTCTTC | TRBJ2-1 | TRBV29-1 | NA | NA
CASSSGGVNTEAFF | TGTGCCAGTAGTAGTGGTGGAGTGAACACTGAAGCTTTCTTT | TRBJ1-1 | TRBV19 | NA | NA
CATWTASSYNEQFF | TGTGCCACCTGGACAGCGAGCTCCTACAATGAGCAGTTCTTC | TRBJ2-1 | TRBV5-4 | NA | NA
CASSLGRALEAFF | TGTGCCAGCAGCTTAGGCCGGGCCCTTGAAGCTTTCTTT | TRBJ1-1 | TRBV11-2 | NA | NA
CASSESRIYGYTF | TGTGCCAGCAGTGAATCACGGATCTATGGCTACACCTTC | TRBJ1-2 | TRBV25-1 | NA | NA
CASSLASGQGARGYTF | TGTGCCAGCAGCTTAGCCTCGGGACAGGGGGCGCGTGGCTACACCTTC | TRBJ1-2 | TRBV7-9 | TRBD1 | NA